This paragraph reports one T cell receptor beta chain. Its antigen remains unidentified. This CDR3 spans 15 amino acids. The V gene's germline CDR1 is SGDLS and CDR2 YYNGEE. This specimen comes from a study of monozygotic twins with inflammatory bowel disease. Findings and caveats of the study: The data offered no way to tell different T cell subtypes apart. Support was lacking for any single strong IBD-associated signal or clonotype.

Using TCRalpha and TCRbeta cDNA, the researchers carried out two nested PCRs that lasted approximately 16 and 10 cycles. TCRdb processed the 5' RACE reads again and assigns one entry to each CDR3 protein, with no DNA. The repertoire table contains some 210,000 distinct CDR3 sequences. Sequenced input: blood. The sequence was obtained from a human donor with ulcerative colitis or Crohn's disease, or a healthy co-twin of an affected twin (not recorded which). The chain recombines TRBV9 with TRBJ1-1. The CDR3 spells CASSAGRATNTEAFF.